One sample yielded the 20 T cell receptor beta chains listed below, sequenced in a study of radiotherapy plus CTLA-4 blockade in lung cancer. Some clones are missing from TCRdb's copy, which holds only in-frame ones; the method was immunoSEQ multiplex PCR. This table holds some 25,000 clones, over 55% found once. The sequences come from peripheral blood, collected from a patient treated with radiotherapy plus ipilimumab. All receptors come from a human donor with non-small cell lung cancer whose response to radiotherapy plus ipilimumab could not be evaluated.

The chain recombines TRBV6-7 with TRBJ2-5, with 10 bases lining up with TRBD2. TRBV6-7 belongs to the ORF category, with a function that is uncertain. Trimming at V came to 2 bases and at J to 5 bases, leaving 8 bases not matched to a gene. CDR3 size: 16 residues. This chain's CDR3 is CASSYNKAGGYETQYF. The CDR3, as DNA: TGTGCCAGCAGTTACAACAAAGCGGGAGGGTATGAGACCCAGTACTTC.

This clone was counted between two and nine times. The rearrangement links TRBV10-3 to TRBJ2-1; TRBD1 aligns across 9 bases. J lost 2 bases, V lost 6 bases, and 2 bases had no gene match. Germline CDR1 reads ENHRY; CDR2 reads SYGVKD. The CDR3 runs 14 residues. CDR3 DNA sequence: TGTGCCATCAGAGACAGGGGGACCTACAATGAGCAGTTCTTC. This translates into CAIRDRGTYNEQFF.

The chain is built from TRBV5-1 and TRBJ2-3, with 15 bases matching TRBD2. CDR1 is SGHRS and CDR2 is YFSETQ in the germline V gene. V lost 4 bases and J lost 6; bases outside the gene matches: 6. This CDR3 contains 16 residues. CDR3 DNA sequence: TGCGCCAGCAGCGTATGGACTAGCGGGAGGGAGGATACGCAGTATTTT. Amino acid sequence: CASSVWTSGREDTQYF.

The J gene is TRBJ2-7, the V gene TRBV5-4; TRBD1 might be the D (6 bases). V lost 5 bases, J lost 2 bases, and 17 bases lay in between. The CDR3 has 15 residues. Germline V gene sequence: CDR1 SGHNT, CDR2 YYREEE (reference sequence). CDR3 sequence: CASSPFGTFPYEQYF. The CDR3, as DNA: TGTGCCAGCAGTCCCTTCGGGACATTTCCCTACGAGCAGTACTTC.

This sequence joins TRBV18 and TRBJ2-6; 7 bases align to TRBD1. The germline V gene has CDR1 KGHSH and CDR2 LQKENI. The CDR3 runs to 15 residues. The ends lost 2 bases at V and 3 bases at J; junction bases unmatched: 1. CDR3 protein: CASSPDRVGANVLTF. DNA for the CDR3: TGTGCCAGCTCACCAGACAGGGTTGGGGCCAACGTCCTGACTTTC. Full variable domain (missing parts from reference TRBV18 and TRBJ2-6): NAGVMQNPRHLVRRRGQEARLRCSPMKGHSHVYWYRQLPEEGLKFMVYLQKENIIDESGMPKERFSAEFPKEGPSILRIQQVVRGDSAAYFCASSPDRVGANVLTFGAGSRLTVL.

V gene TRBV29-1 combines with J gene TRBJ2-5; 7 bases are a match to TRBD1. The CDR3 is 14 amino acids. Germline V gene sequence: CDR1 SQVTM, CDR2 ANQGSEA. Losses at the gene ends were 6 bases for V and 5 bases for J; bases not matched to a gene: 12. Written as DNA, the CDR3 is TGCAGCGTGAGGACAGGCCCTACAGGGGAGACCCAGTACTTC. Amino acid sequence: CSVRTGPTGETQYF.

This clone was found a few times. The CDR3: CASSTYGRGEQYF. DNA for the CDR3: TGTGCCAGCAGCACCTACGGAAGGGGCGAGCAGTACTTC. The chain combines TRBV2 with TRBJ2-5; weak D call: TRBD1 (5 bases). The J call is in doubt because the DNA end fits TRBJ2-7 better. CDR3 length: 13 amino acids. CDR1 and CDR2 from the germline V gene are SNHLY and FYNNEI.

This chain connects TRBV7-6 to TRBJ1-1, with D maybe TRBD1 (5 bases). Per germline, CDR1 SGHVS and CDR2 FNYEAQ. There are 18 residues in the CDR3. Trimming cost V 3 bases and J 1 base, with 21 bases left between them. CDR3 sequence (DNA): TGTGCCAGCAGCTTCCTTTTTTGCGGGGGGTATTGGAACACTGAAGCTTTCTTT. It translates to CASSFLFCGGYWNTEAFF.

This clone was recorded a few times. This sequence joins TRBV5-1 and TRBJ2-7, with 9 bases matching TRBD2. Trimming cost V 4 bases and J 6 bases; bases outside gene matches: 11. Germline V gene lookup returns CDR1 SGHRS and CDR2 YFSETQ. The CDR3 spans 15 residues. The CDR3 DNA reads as TGCGCCAGCAGCGTGACGGGACTAGCAGGAGGCGAGCAGTACTTC. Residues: CASSVTGLAGGEQYF.

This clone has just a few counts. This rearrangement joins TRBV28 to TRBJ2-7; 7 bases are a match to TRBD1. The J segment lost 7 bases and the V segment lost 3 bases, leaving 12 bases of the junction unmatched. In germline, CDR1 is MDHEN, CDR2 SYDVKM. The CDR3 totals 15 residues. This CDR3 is CASSFMRTGLAEQYF. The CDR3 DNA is TGTGCCAGCAGTTTCATGAGGACAGGTCTAGCTGAGCAGTACTTC.

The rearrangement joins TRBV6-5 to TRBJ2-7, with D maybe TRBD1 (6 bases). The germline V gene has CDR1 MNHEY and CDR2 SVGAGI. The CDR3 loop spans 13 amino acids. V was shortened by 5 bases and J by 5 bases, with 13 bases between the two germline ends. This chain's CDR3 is CASSKTGFDEQYF. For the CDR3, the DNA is TGTGCCAGCAGTAAAACAGGGTTTGACGAGCAGTACTTC.

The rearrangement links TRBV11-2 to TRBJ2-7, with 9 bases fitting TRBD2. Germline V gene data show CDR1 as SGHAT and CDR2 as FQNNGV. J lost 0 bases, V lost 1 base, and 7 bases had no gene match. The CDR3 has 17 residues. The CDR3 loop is CASSLGLAVTFSYEQYF. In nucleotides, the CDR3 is TGTGCCAGCAGCTTAGGACTAGCGGTAACTTTCTCCTACGAGCAGTACTTC.

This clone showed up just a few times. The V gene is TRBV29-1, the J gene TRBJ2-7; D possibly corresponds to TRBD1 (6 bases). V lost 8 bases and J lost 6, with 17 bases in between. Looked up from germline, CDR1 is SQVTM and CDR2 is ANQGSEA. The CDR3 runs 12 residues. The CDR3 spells CSISGTKSEQYF. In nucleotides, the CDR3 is TGCAGCATTTCCGGGACAAAGAGCGAGCAGTACTTC.

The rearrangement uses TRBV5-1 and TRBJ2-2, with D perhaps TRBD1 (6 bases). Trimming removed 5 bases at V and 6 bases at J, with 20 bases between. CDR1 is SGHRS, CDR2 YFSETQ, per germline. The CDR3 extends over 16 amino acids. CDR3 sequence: CASSGRGLHRAGELFF. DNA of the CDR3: TGCGCCAGCAGTGGCAGGGGTCTACACCGGGCCGGGGAGCTGTTTTTT.

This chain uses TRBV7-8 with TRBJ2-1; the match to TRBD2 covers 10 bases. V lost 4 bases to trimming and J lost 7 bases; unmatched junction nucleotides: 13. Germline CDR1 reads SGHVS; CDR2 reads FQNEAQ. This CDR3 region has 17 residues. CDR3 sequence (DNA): TGTGCCAGCAGCTCCAGGGTAGCGGGAGGCCAGGGTAATGAGCAGTTCTTC. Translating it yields CASSSRVAGGQGNEQFF.

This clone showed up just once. CDR3 in DNA: TGTGCCAGCTCACACCGTGGCAGGGGACCACAAGAGACCCAGTACTTC. Translated: CASSHRGRGPQETQYF. This rearrangement joins TRBV18 to TRBJ2-5; D may be TRBD1 (6 bases). The CDR3 has 16 amino acids. Germline V gene lookup returns CDR1 KGHSH and CDR2 LQKENI. Between the trimmed V and J ends, which lost 4 bases and 2 bases, there was a span of 17 bases.

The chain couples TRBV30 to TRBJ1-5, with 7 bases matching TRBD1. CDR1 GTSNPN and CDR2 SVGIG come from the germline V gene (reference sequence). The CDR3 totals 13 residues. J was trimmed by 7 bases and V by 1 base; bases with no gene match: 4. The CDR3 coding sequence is TGTGCCTGGAGTGCAGGGGGGAACCAGCCCCAGCATTTT. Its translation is CAWSAGGNQPQHF.

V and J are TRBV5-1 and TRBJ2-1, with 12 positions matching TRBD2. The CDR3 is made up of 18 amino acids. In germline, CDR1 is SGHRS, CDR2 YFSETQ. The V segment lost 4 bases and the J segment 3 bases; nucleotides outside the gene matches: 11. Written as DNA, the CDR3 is TGCGCCAGCAGCCCCTCGGAGGGGACTAGCGGGCGCTACAATGAGCAGTTCTTC. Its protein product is CASSPSEGTSGRYNEQFF.

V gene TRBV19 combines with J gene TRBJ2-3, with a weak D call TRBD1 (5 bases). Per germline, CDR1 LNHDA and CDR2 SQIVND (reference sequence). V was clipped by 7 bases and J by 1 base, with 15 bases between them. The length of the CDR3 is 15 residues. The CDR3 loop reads CASTSSDTRTDTQYF. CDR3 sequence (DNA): TGTGCCAGTACCTCGTCGGACACGCGCACAGATACGCAGTATTTT.

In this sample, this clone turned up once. The CDR3: CASPPKGIGGSLYDTQYF. CDR3 DNA: TGTGCCAGCCCGCCAAAAGGAATCGGCGGGAGCCTATATGATACGCAGTATTTT. The genes are TRBV2 and TRBJ2-3; 7 bases map to TRBD2. This CDR3 has 18 amino acids. Losses at the gene ends were 8 bases for V and 6 bases for J; bases not matched to a gene: 23. Looked up from germline, CDR1 is SNHLY and CDR2 is FYNNEI.